These 22 T cell receptor beta chains were all obtained from the same sample, sequenced in a study of shared clonotypes between healthy human individuals. The data were produced by immunoSEQ multiplex PCR, yet TCRdb's version contains in-frame clones alone and is incomplete. The sample has about 1.9 million clones, 90% to 95% seen once; the top ten hold under 2%. CD45RO negativity and positive selection for CCR7 defined naive CD8 cells, a population that excluded terminally differentiated effector memory CD45RA+ cells. Sequencing used naive CD8+ T cells from PBMCs. The source is a man younger than 35 in good health. Some clones in this sample may be carry-over from other donors' samples.

Note on this clone: The identical CDR3 is also encoded by other nucleotide sequences in the sample. The chain has TRBV30 and TRBJ2-7; TRBD2 is a possible D gene (7 bases). V lost 0 bases to trimming and J lost 4 bases, with 10 bases between them. Per germline, CDR1 GTSNPN and CDR2 SVGIG (reference sequence). The CDR3 has 13 residues. The CDR3 DNA is TGTGCCTGGAGTGTCGGGGGGCGATACGAGCAGTACTTC. Protein sequence: CAWSVGGRYEQYF.

The chain has TRBV13 and TRBJ1-1; D is unresolved. The CDR3 sequence is 17 residues long. In germline, CDR1 is PRHDT, CDR2 FYEKMQ (reference sequence). Trimming shortened V by 0 bases and J by 5 bases, and 19 bases separated the two germline ends. The CDR3 sequence: CASSLGAGPRRRTEAFF. DNA for the CDR3: TGTGCCAGCAGCTTAGGGGCAGGCCCACGACGAAGGACTGAAGCTTTCTTT. The entire variable domain, with the rest obtained from reference TRBV13 and TRBJ1-1, is as follows: AAGVIQSPRHLIKEKRETATLKCYPIPRHDTVYWYQQGPGQDPQFLISFYEKMQSDKGSIPDRFSAQQFSDYHSELNMSSLELGDSALYFCASSLGAGPRRRTEAFFGQGTRLTVV.

Concerning this clone itself: Within the sample, other DNA sequences also encode this same CDR3. The CDR3, as DNA: TGTGCCAGCAGCTCCCCTCAGGGCAGGGAGACCCAGTACTTC. The encoded protein is CASSSPQGRETQYF. The rearrangement uses TRBV7-9 and TRBJ2-5, with D perhaps matching TRBD1 (5 bases). V lost 4 bases and J lost 5, with 14 bases in between. The CDR3 contains 14 residues. Germline V gives CDR1 SEHNR, CDR2 FQNEAQ (reference sequence).

The chain has TRBV28 and TRBJ2-7; D gene uncertain. V was clipped by 3 bases and J by 3 bases, with 9 bases between them. Per germline, CDR1 MDHEN and CDR2 SYDVKM. The CDR3 sequence is 13 residues long. CDR3 residues: CASSLVTVYEQYF. In DNA, the CDR3 is TGTGCCAGCAGTTTGGTTACAGTCTACGAGCAGTACTTC. Full variable domain (missing parts from reference TRBV28 and TRBJ2-7): DVKVTQSSRYLVKRTGEKVFLECVQDMDHENMFWYRQDPGLGLRLIYFSYDVKMKEKGDIPEGYSVSREKKERFSLILESASTNQTSMYLCASSLVTVYEQYFGPGTRLTVT.

The chain has TRBV28 and TRBJ1-5; no clear D. Germline CDR1 MDHEN, CDR2 SYDVKM. V was clipped by 2 bases and J by 1 base, with 9 bases between them. This CDR3 has 15 amino acids. This CDR3 reads CASSLRLGSNQPQHF. CDR3 in DNA: TGTGCCAGCAGTTTAAGACTGGGGAGCAATCAGCCCCAGCATTTT.

The chain joins TRBV6-1 to TRBJ1-5; 10 nucleotides match TRBD1. The CDR3 runs 15 residues. CDR1 and CDR2 from the germline V gene are MNHNS and SASEGT. Losses at the gene ends were 4 bases for V and 5 bases for J; bases not matched to a gene: 5. CDR3: CASSAWTGGDQPQHF. The DNA for the CDR3 is TGTGCCAGCAGTGCCTGGACAGGGGGGGATCAGCCCCAGCATTTT.

V and J are TRBV7-9 and TRBJ1-5, with 8 nucleotides matching TRBD1. The V segment lost 5 bases and the J segment 2 bases; nucleotides outside the gene matches: 5. This CDR3 is built from 15 residues. Germline V gene lookup returns CDR1 SEHNR and CDR2 FQNEAQ (reference sequence). CDR3 sequence: CASSPEGQGNQPQHF. The CDR3 bases are TGTGCCAGCAGCCCCGAGGGACAGGGCAATCAGCCCCAGCATTTT.

The CDR3: CASSLRETGLADTETQYF. DNA for the CDR3: TGTGCCAGCAGCTTAAGGGAGACGGGACTAGCGGACACGGAGACCCAGTACTTC. The chain combines TRBV7-9 with TRBJ2-5; 11 nucleotides agree with TRBD2. Germline V gives CDR1 SEHNR, CDR2 FQNEAQ (reference sequence). Unmatched junction bases numbered 13, after V lost 2 bases and J lost 5 bases. This CDR3 is 18 amino acids long.

The CDR3 sequence is CSVEPGMELNTEAFF. The CDR3 nucleotides are TGCAGCGTTGAACCAGGTATGGAACTTAACACTGAAGCTTTCTTT. V usage is TRBV29-1 and J usage is TRBJ1-1; D is undetermined. The CDR3 length is 15 residues. The germline V gene has CDR1 SQVTM and CDR2 ANQGSEA. V lost 2 bases and J 2 bases, leaving 15 bases between the germline ends.

CDR3 DNA: TGTGCCAGCAGTTTAGGGTCTAGCGGCTACGAGCAGTACTTC. It yields the protein CASSLGSSGYEQYF. This chain joins TRBV27 and TRBJ2-7, with TRBD2 matching 7 bases. The V segment lost 2 bases and the J segment 3 bases; nucleotides outside the gene matches: 4. Germline CDR1 is MNHEY and CDR2 is SMNVEV (reference sequence). The CDR3 consists of 14 residues.

The chain employs TRBV7-9 and TRBJ2-5; tentatively, D is TRBD2 (6 bases). Trimming removed 5 bases at V and 2 bases at J, with 15 bases between. Germline V gene lookup returns CDR1 SEHNR and CDR2 FQNEAQ (reference sequence). This CDR3 is 15 amino acids long. CDR3: CASSSQDYRQETQYF. In DNA form, the CDR3 reads TGTGCCAGCAGCAGCCAGGACTACCGTCAAGAGACCCAGTACTTC.

Here the CDR3 DNA reads TGCGCCAGTTCTCGCATAGCGGGTGAGCATGAGCAGTTCTTC. Amino acid sequence: CASSRIAGEHEQFF. This chain links TRBV10-1 with TRBJ2-1; 7 nucleotides match TRBD2. The ends lost 9 bases at V and 8 bases at J; junction bases unmatched: 13. Germline CDR1 is WNHNN and CDR2 is SYGVQD (reference sequence). CDR3 length: 14 residues.

Points on this clone: Just one base apart from a much larger clone, this may be a read error. The rearrangement joins TRBV27 to TRBJ2-7; D remains unclear. From germline, CDR1 is MNHEY and CDR2 SMNVEV (reference sequence). V dropped 2 bases and J dropped 2 bases, with 1 base sitting between them. The CDR3 has 11 residues. The CDR3, as DNA: TGTGCCAGCAGTTTAGCCTACGAGCAGTACTTC. It specifies CASSLAYEQYF.

The chain joins TRBV7-8 to TRBJ1-5, with D perhaps matching TRBD1 (6 bases). Trimming shortened V by 5 bases and J by 5 bases, and 10 bases separated the two germline ends. The CDR3 has 13 residues. Germline assignment: CDR1 SGHVS and CDR2 FQNEAQ. CDR3: CASSARTDQPQHF. CDR3 DNA sequence: TGTGCCAGCAGCGCCCGGACAGATCAGCCCCAGCATTTT.

V gene TRBV27 combines with J gene TRBJ1-1; no definite D call. There are 17 residues in the CDR3. The germline V and J ends were trimmed by 1 base and 4 bases, with 19 bases remaining between them. The germline gives CDR1 MNHEY, CDR2 SMNVEV (reference sequence). Here the CDR3 DNA reads TGTGCCAGCAGTTTATTGCCATTCCCCGGAGGGAGCACTGAAGCTTTCTTT. This translates into CASSLLPFPGGSTEAFF.

The chain is built from TRBV4-1 and TRBJ1-5; TRBD1 is a possible D gene (5 bases). Germline V gives CDR1 MGHRA, CDR2 YSYEKL. Trimming shortened V by 0 bases and J by 2 bases, and 14 bases separated the two germline ends. The CDR3 consists of 17 residues. CDR3 residues: CASSQEVVGDGNQPQHF. The CDR3 DNA sequence: TGCGCCAGCAGCCAAGAAGTAGTAGGGGACGGCAATCAGCCCCAGCATTTT.

A remark on this clone: The same CDR3 arises from other DNA sequences in this sample as well. The gene calls are TRBV6-5 and TRBJ1-1; TRBD1 is a possible D gene (6 bases). CDR1 and CDR2 from the germline V gene are MNHEY and SVGAGI. This CDR3 is 14 amino acids long. Trimming cost V 6 bases and J 4 bases, with 15 bases left between them. CDR3 nucleotide sequence: TGTGCCAGCAGCTTAGGAGGGGGTGGCACTGAAGCTTTCTTT. The encoded protein is CASSLGGGGTEAFF.

The CDR3: CASSLFQSAGTDTQYF. CDR3 sequence (DNA): TGTGCCAGCAGCTTATTTCAGTCAGCCGGCACAGATACGCAGTATTTT. The chain employs TRBV7-9 and TRBJ2-3, with unresolved D. The length of the CDR3 is 16 residues. CDR1 is SEHNR, CDR2 FQNEAQ, per germline (reference sequence). V lost 2 bases, J lost 1 base, and 13 bases lay in between.

This chain links TRBV6-6 with TRBJ2-5; D could derive from TRBD1 or TRBD2 (5 bases each). V was cut by 7 bases and J by 3 bases, with 9 bases left in between. The germline gives CDR1 MNHNY, CDR2 SVGAGI (reference sequence). The CDR3 is made up of 12 amino acids. The CDR3 DNA is TGTGCCAGCAAGGGGACGGAAGAGACCCAGTACTTC. Residues: CASKGTEETQYF.

In regard to this clone: This specimen includes other DNA sequences encoding the same CDR3. This chain connects TRBV19 to TRBJ1-5; 7 nucleotides agree with TRBD1. This CDR3 is 14 amino acids long. The V gene's germline CDR1 is LNHDA and CDR2 SQIVND (reference sequence). V trimming: 8 bases; J trimming: 1 base; junction bases outside the gene matches: 5. The CDR3 coding sequence is TGTGCCAGTTCGACAGGGCTCAGCAATCAGCCCCAGCATTTT. This sequence encodes CASSTGLSNQPQHF.

The DNA for the CDR3 is TGCAGCGTTGTCAGCGGGAGCTCCTACGAGCAGTACTTC. Its translation: CSVVSGSSYEQYF. J is TRBJ2-5 and V is TRBV29-1; 8 positions agree with TRBD2. The J call may be incorrect, as the DNA end agrees better with TRBJ2-7. This CDR3 has 13 amino acids. CDR1 SQVTM and CDR2 ANQGSEA come from the germline V gene.

Comments on this clone: This same CDR3 is encoded by further DNA sequences in the sample. The V gene is TRBV29-1, the J gene TRBJ2-7, with D possibly matching TRBD1 (6 bases). The V gene's germline CDR1 is SQVTM and CDR2 ANQGSEA. The V and J ends lost 1 base and 1 base respectively, with 8 bases between them. The CDR3 consists of 13 residues. The CDR3 protein is CSVEGRGSYEQYF. CDR3 sequence (DNA): TGCAGCGTTGAAGGTAGGGGGTCCTACGAGCAGTACTTC.